The 5 T cell receptor beta chains below come from one sample, sequenced in a study of technical replicates of blood from a few donors. Produced via immunoSEQ multiplex PCR; TCRdb's table is partial and in-frame only. The sample yields around 83,000 clones, approximately 95% seen once. Sample: T cells isolated from PBMCs. The receptors shown here come from a human donor in good health.

The V call is TRBV19, the J call TRBJ1-4; possible D gene TRBD1, 5 bases. Trimming removed 0 bases at V and 4 bases at J, with 18 bases between. CDR3 length: 18 residues. The germline V gene has CDR1 LNHDA and CDR2 SQIVND (reference sequence). Here the CDR3 reads CASSIDAPSRALNEKLFF. The CDR3 coding sequence is TGTGCCAGTAGTATAGATGCCCCCAGCAGGGCTCTTAATGAAAAACTGTTTTTT.

Here the CDR3 DNA reads TGCGCCAGCAGCCGGGGACTAGCGGTACAAGAGACCCAGTACTTC. Amino acid sequence: CASSRGLAVQETQYF. This rearrangement joins TRBV5-1 to TRBJ2-5, with 11 bases fitting TRBD2. V lost 4 bases, J lost 2 bases, and 4 bases stayed unmatched. In germline, CDR1 is SGHRS, CDR2 YFSETQ. The CDR3 covers 15 residues.

The chain combines TRBV7-2 with TRBJ2-1, with TRBD2 matching over 10 bases. V lost 2 bases and J lost 7; bases outside the gene matches: 14. CDR3 length: 18 amino acids. Germline-derived CDR1 and CDR2 are SGHTA and FQGNSA. In DNA form, the CDR3 reads TGTGCCAGCAGCTTAAGGGCCGGTGTGCTAGCGGGAGAAAATGAGCAGTTCTTC. Amino acids: CASSLRAGVLAGENEQFF. Based on the CDR3 plus reference TRBV7-2 and TRBJ2-1, the full variable domain is GAGVSQSPSNKVTEKGKDVELRCDPISGHTALYWYRQSLGQGLEFLIYFQGNSAPDKSGLPSDRFSAERTGGSVSTLTIQRTQQEDSAVYLCASSLRAGVLAGENEQFFGPGTRLTVL.

A word on this clone: One junction end does not reproduce the germline sequence, and a read error may be involved. The V gene is TRBV9, the J gene TRBJ2-3, with D possibly being TRBD1 or TRBD2 (6 bases each). CDR1 is SGDLS and CDR2 is YYNGEE in the germline V gene. This CDR3 is 15 amino acids long. CDR3 sequence reads: CASNVGGQGLDTQYF. CDR3 bases: TGTGCCAGCAACGTAGGGGGGCAGGGGTTGGATACGCAGTATTTT.

The gene calls are TRBV5-1 and TRBJ2-1; TRBD2 agrees at 12 bases. Germline CDR1 and CDR2: SGHRS and YFSETQ. This CDR3 is 16 amino acids long. Trimming took 3 bases from V and 7 from J; bases not matched to a gene: 8. In DNA, the CDR3 is TGCGCCAGCAGCTCGACTAGCGGGAGATTGGGAAATGAGCAGTTCTTC. This encodes CASSSTSGRLGNEQFF.